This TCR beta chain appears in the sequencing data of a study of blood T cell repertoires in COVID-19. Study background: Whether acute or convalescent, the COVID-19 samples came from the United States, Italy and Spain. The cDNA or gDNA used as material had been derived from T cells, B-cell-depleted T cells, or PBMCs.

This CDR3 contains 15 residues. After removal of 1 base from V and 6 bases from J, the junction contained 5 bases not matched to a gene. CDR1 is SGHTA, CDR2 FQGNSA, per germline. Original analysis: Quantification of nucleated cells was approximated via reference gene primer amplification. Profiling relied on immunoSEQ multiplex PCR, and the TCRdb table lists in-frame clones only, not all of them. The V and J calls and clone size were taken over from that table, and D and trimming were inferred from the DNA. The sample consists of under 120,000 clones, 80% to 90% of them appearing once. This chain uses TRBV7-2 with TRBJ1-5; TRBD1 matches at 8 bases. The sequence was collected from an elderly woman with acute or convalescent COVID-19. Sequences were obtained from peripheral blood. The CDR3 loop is CASSLGQGNLQPQHF. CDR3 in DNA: TGTGCCAGCAGCTTAGGACAGGGGAATCTTCAGCCCCAGCATTTT. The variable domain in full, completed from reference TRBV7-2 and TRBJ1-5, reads GAGVSQSPSNKVTEKGKDVELRCDPISGHTALYWYRQSLGQGLEFLIYFQGNSAPDKSGLPSDRFSAERTGGSVSTLTIQRTQQEDSAVYLCASSLGQGNLQPQHFGDGTRLSIL.